One and the same sample provided the 23 T cell receptor beta chains below, sequenced in a study of blood T cell repertoires in COVID-19. Using immunoSEQ multiplex PCR, the repertoire was profiled, and TCRdb retains in-frame clones only, with some absent. The repertoire consists of 350,000 to 400,000 clones, with 86% occurring once and the leading ten covering about 7.6%. The sample was peripheral blood. These receptors all come from a woman aged 55 to 70 with COVID-19, enrolled during active disease.

This rearrangement joins TRBV19 to TRBJ2-1; perhaps TRBD2 as D (7 bases). CDR3 length equals 15 residues. Trimming cost V 1 base and J 7 bases, with 14 bases left between them. CDR1 and CDR2 from the germline V gene are LNHDA and SQIVND (reference sequence). As DNA, the CDR3 is TGTGCCAGTAGTATAGGGTGGGGGGGCCCTAATGAGCAGTTCTTC. It encodes CASSIGWGGPNEQFF.

The chain uses TRBV5-6 and TRBJ1-1; 7 nucleotides line up with TRBD1. The CDR3 has 13 residues. Germline values: CDR1 SGHDT, CDR2 YYEEEE. V was clipped by 2 bases and J by 6 bases; unmatched bases: 4. The CDR3 DNA is TGTGCCAGCAGCTTAGGGACAGCGGCTGAAGCTTTCTTT. It yields the protein CASSLGTAAEAFF.

The V and J genes are TRBV4-3 and TRBJ1-5; weak D call: TRBD1 (6 bases). Germline V CDR1 and CDR2: LGHNA, YSLEER. This CDR3 is built from 15 residues. The V end lost 3 bases, the J end lost 3 bases, and 12 bases lay between the germline ends. CDR3 protein: CASSQDTGYNQPQHF. CDR3 nucleotides: TGCGCCAGCAGCCAGGACACAGGGTACAATCAGCCCCAGCATTTT.

The rearrangement joins TRBV3-1 (or the pseudogene TRBV3-2) to TRBJ2-2; tentatively, D is TRBD1 (6 bases). Germline lookup yields CDR1 LGHDT and CDR2 YNNKEL (reference sequence). The CDR3 spans 16 residues. V lost 4 bases and J 0 bases, leaving 12 bases between the germline ends. CDR3 in amino acids: CASSPRQVSNTGELFF. CDR3 nucleotide sequence: TGTGCCAGCAGCCCCCGACAGGTCTCGAACACCGGGGAGCTGTTTTTT.

This clone has just one count. The chain has TRBV11-2 and TRBJ1-2, with 12 bases fitting TRBD1. Losses at the gene ends were 4 bases for V and 7 bases for J; bases not matched to a gene: 13. Germline CDR1 and CDR2: SGHAT and FQNNGV. There are 17 residues in the CDR3. The CDR3 loop reads CASSSLSGQGALGGYTF. The CDR3 DNA reads TGTGCCAGCAGCTCCCTTTCGGGACAGGGGGCGTTGGGTGGCTACACCTTC. The full variable domain, with the rest looked up from reference TRBV11-2 and TRBJ1-2, is EAGVAQSPRYKIIEKRQSVAFWCNPISGHATLYWYQQILGQGPKLLIQFQNNGVVDDSQLPKDRFSAERLKGVDSTLKIQPAKLEDSAVYLCASSSLSGQGALGGYTFGSGTRLTVV.

The chain recombines TRBV19 with TRBJ2-1; D is perhaps TRBD2 (6 bases). This CDR3 spans 15 amino acids. Per germline, CDR1 LNHDA and CDR2 SQIVND (reference sequence). V lost 5 bases, J lost 3 bases, and 14 bases lay in between. This chain's CDR3 is CASSFSWGVYNEQFF. The CDR3 DNA sequence: TGTGCCAGTAGTTTTTCGTGGGGGGTCTACAATGAGCAGTTCTTC.

The V gene is TRBV7-2, the J gene TRBJ2-1; TRBD2 matches at 9 bases. The V and J ends lost 5 bases and 0 bases, in that order; junction bases with no gene match: 14. Looked up from germline, CDR1 is SGHTA and CDR2 is FQGNSA. CDR3 length: 19 amino acids. The CDR3 DNA reads as TGTGCCAGCAGCCCATTCCGCGGGGGGGGCCAAGACTCCTACAATGAGCAGTTCTTC. This codes for CASSPFRGGGQDSYNEQFF.

This clone was found once. This specimen includes other DNA sequences encoding the same CDR3. The chain is built from TRBV9 and TRBJ1-3; 12 bases line up with TRBD1. The V gene end was trimmed by 3 bases and the J gene end by 2 bases; junction bases not matched to a gene: 3. This CDR3 has 16 residues. Germline lookup yields CDR1 SGDLS and CDR2 YYNGEE. CDR3 sequence: CASSAGQGATGNTIYF. CDR3 sequence (DNA): TGTGCCAGCAGCGCGGGACAGGGGGCGACTGGAAACACCATATATTTT. Together with reference TRBV9 and TRBJ1-3, the CDR3 gives the full variable domain: DSGVTQTPKHLITATGQRVTLRCSPRSGDLSVYWYQQSLDQGLQFLIQYYNGEERAKGNILERFSAQQFPDLHSELNLSSLELGDSALYFCASSAGQGATGNTIYFGEGSWLTVV.

The chain links TRBV5-1 to TRBJ2-7; tentatively, D is TRBD1 (7 bases). The V and J ends lost 5 bases and 1 base respectively, with 10 bases between them. The CDR3 has 13 amino acids. Per the germline V gene, CDR1 is SGHRS and CDR2 is YFSETQ. CDR3 region: CASRAGQSYEQYF. The CDR3 bases are TGCGCCAGCAGGGCGGGACAGTCCTACGAGCAGTACTTC.

J is TRBJ1-2 and V is TRBV6-1; tentatively, D is TRBD1 (6 bases). CDR3 size: 14 residues. V lost 2 bases to trimming and J lost 8 bases, with 15 bases between them. CDR1 and CDR2 from the germline V gene are MNHNS and SASEGT. CDR3 region: CASSERGGAGGYTF. Here the CDR3 DNA reads TGTGCCAGCAGTGAACGAGGGGGGGCGGGAGGCTACACCTTC.

This chain links TRBV6-1 with TRBJ1-1, with 9 bases aligning to TRBD1. The CDR3 runs 15 residues. The V segment lost 0 bases and the J segment 1 base; nucleotides outside the gene matches: 0. CDR1 MNHNS and CDR2 SASEGT come from the germline V gene. The CDR3 sequence: CASSEAGQGNTEAFF. The CDR3 DNA reads TGTGCCAGCAGTGAAGCGGGACAGGGGAACACTGAAGCTTTCTTT.

The chain couples TRBV7-7 to TRBJ2-5, with 8 bases identical to TRBD1. CDR1 and CDR2 from the germline V gene are SSHAT and FNYEAQ (reference sequence). The CDR3 runs 15 residues. Trimming at V came to 1 base and at J to 5 bases, leaving 6 bases not matched to a gene. CDR3 DNA: TGTGCCAGCAGCTTAGGGACAGGGCTGAGGGAGACCCAGTACTTC. Residues: CASSLGTGLRETQYF.

This clone was counted at least ten times. The chain uses TRBV9 and TRBJ2-2; D not resolved. CDR1 is SGDLS and CDR2 is YYNGEE in the germline V gene. CDR3 length: 19 amino acids. V shed 4 bases and J shed 0 bases, with 22 bases lying between them. In nucleotides, the CDR3 is TGTGCCAGCAGCTTCTCGAGGAAAAAGAATACCGCGAACACCGGGGAGCTGTTTTTT. Translation gives CASSFSRKKNTANTGELFF.

The CDR3 DNA follows: TGTGCCAGCAGCGGAGTGACAGGGAACACTGAAGCTTTCTTT. Amino acid sequence: CASSGVTGNTEAFF. The chain uses TRBV5-6 and TRBJ1-1; D possibly corresponds to TRBD1 (6 bases). The length of the CDR3 is 14 residues. Per the germline V gene, CDR1 is SGHDT and CDR2 is YYEEEE. Trimming removed 4 bases from V and 1 base from J, with 11 bases in between.

V and J are TRBV10-3 and TRBJ2-2, with 9 bases that match TRBD1. Per germline, CDR1 ENHRY and CDR2 SYGVKD. Trimming at V came to 4 bases and at J to 1 base, leaving 4 bases not matched to a gene. This CDR3 contains 16 residues. The CDR3 DNA reads TGTGCCATCAGTGTTGGGGGACAGGGGAACACCGGGGAGCTGTTTTTT. Translated, it gives CAISVGGQGNTGELFF.

The chain is built from TRBV10-3 and TRBJ2-7; 7 nucleotides line up with TRBD1. Germline V gives CDR1 ENHRY, CDR2 SYGVKD. The CDR3 extends over 13 amino acids. The J segment lost 1 base and the V segment lost 4 bases, leaving 1 base of the junction unmatched. This CDR3 reads CAISGQGSYEQYF. The CDR3 DNA sequence: TGTGCCATCAGTGGACAGGGATCCTACGAGCAGTACTTC.

The chain recombines TRBV21-1 with TRBJ2-6; TRBD2, the D gene given by the table, was not confirmed from the DNA. TRBV21-1 is tagged as a pseudogene. The CDR3 spans 18 residues. The CDR3 sequence is CASSPPRLAGGTSNVLTF. In DNA form, the CDR3 reads TGTGCCAGCAGCCCCCCTCGACTAGCGGGGGGGACTTCCAACGTCCTGACTTTC.

With respect to this clone: The sample holds other DNA sequences that translate to the same CDR3. The chain has TRBV5-1 and TRBJ1-3; D is unclear. The CDR3 totals 13 residues. V dropped 0 bases and J dropped 2 bases, with 3 bases sitting between them. Looked up from germline, CDR1 is SGHRS and CDR2 is YFSETQ. CDR3 sequence (DNA): TGCGCCAGCAGCTTGGGTACTGGAAACACCATATATTTT. This gives the protein CASSLGTGNTIYF. Full variable domain (remainder filled in from reference TRBV5-1 and TRBJ1-3): KAGVTQTPRYLIKTRGQQVTLSCSPISGHRSVSWYQQTPGQGLQFLFEYFSETQRNKGNFPGRFSGRQFSNSRSEMNVSTLELGDSALYLCASSLGTGNTIYFGEGSWLTVV.

V and J are TRBV4-3 and TRBJ1-2; D perhaps matches TRBD1 (6 bases). The CDR3 totals 16 residues. Germline V gives CDR1 LGHNA, CDR2 YSLEER. V was clipped by 1 base and J by 8 bases, with 20 bases between them. For the CDR3, the DNA is TGCGCCAGCAGCCAAGGGGGGGGGCCTCCTAGTCTCGGCTACACCTTC. Translating it yields CASSQGGGPPSLGYTF.

The chain couples TRBV5-4 to TRBJ2-2; 7 bases are shared with TRBD1. The CDR3 is made up of 14 amino acids. The germline V gene has CDR1 SGHNT and CDR2 YYREEE (reference sequence). V shed 4 bases and J 5 bases; nucleotides not matched to a gene: 5. DNA for the CDR3: TGTGCCAGCAGCATGACAGGGAGAACCGGGGAGCTGTTTTTT. It yields the protein CASSMTGRTGELFF.

This clone was detected only once. Other nucleotide sequences in the sample specify the same CDR3. The chain carries TRBV5-1 and TRBJ2-1; 7 bases match TRBD1. Germline V CDR1 and CDR2: SGHRS, YFSETQ. This CDR3 comprises 13 residues. V was pared by 4 bases and J by 4 bases, with 2 bases of the junction left unmatched. The CDR3 nucleotides are TGCGCCAGCAGCCTGGGACAGTACAATGAGCAGTTCTTC. This gives the protein CASSLGQYNEQFF. The full variable domain, with the rest looked up from reference TRBV5-1 and TRBJ2-1, is KAGVTQTPRYLIKTRGQQVTLSCSPISGHRSVSWYQQTPGQGLQFLFEYFSETQRNKGNFPGRFSGRQFSNSRSEMNVSTLELGDSALYLCASSLGQYNEQFFGPGTRLTVL.

The gene calls are TRBV7-7 and TRBJ2-5, with 10 positions matching TRBD1. In germline, CDR1 is SSHAT, CDR2 FNYEAQ (reference sequence). This CDR3 has 15 residues. V lost 5 bases and J lost 1; bases outside the gene matches: 4. CDR3 region: CASSLDRGGQETQYF. DNA for the CDR3: TGTGCCAGCAGCCTGGACAGGGGGGGCCAAGAGACCCAGTACTTC.

The chain employs TRBV19 and TRBJ1-5, with 9 bases fitting TRBD1. The CDR3 is 15 residues long. V lost 6 bases and J lost 7; bases outside the gene matches: 10. Germline CDR1 is LNHDA and CDR2 is SQIVND (reference sequence). The chain's CDR3 is CASRWGGTGTQPQHF. For the CDR3, the DNA is TGTGCCAGTAGATGGGGGGGGACAGGGACCCAGCCCCAGCATTTT. The full variable domain, its missing parts supplied by reference TRBV19 and TRBJ1-5, is DGGITQSPKYLFRKEGQNVTLSCEQNLNHDAMYWYRQDPGQGLRLIYYSQIVNDFQKGDIAEGYSVSREKKESFPLTVTSAQKNPTAFYLCASRWGGTGTQPQHFGDGTRLSIL.